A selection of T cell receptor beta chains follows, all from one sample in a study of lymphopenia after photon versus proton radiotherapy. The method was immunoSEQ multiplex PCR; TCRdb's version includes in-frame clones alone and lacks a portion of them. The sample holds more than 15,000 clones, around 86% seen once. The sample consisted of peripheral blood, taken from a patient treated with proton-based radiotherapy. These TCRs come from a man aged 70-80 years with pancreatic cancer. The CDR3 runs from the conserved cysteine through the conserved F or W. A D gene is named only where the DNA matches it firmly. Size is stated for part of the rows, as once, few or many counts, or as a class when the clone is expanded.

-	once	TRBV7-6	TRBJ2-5	CASSLDQETQYF	TGTGCCAGCAGCTTAGATCAAGAGACCCAGTACTTC
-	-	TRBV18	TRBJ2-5	CASSPSQEETQYF	TGTGCCAGCTCCCCCTCTCAGGAAGAGACCCAGTACTTC
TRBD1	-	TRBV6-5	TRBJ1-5	CASRQDRGVNQPQHF	TGTGCCAGCAGACAGGACAGGGGGGTCAATCAGCCCCAGCATTTT
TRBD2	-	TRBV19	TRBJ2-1	CASSLAGAHNEQFF	TGTGCCAGCTCATTAGCGGGAGCCCACAATGAGCAGTTCTTC
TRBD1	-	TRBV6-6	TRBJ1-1	CASSRDRGWTEAFF	TGTGCCAGCAGCAGAGACAGGGGATGGACTGAAGCTTTCTTT
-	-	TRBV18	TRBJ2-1	CATNGGSSYNEQFF	TGTGCCACCAACGGAGGATCCTCCTACAATGAGCAGTTCTTC
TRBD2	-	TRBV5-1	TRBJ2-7	CASSLSGSISYEQYF	TGCGCCAGCAGCCTCAGCGGGAGTATTTCCTACGAGCAGTACTTC
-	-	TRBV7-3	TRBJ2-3	CASSPRRESPPDTQYF	TGTGCCAGCAGCCCACGGCGGGAATCACCCCCAGATACGCAGTATTTT
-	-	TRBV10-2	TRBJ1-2	CASSEFPNYGYTF	TGCGCCAGCAGTGAGTTCCCTAACTATGGCTACACCTTC
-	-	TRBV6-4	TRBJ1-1	CASSEGRNTEAFF	TGTGCCAGCAGTGAAGGCCGCAACACTGAAGCTTTCTTT
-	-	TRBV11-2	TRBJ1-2	CASRPSTGINYGYTF	TGTGCCAGCAGACCTTCGACAGGTATTAACTATGGCTACACCTTC
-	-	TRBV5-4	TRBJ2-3	CASSLETDTQYF	TGTGCCAGCAGCTTGGAGACAGATACGCAGTATTTT
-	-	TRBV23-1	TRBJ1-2	CASSQEQSWANYGYTF	TGCGCCAGCAGTCAGGAACAGTCGTGGGCCAACTATGGCTACACCTTC
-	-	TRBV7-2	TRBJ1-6	CASSMSGRGASNSPLHF	TGTGCCAGCAGCATGTCCGGGCGTGGGGCTAGTAATTCACCCCTCCACTTT
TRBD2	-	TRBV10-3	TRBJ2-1	CAINDPAGASYNEQFF	TGTGCCATCAATGACCCAGCGGGAGCGTCCTACAATGAGCAGTTCTTC
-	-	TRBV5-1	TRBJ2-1	CASSLDLADNEQFF	TGCGCCAGCAGCTTGGATCTTGCAGACAATGAGCAGTTCTTC
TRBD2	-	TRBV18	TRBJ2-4	CASSPRPSGRAEDIAKNIQYF	TGTGCCAGCTCACCGAGGCCTAGCGGGAGGGCCGAGGACATAGCCAAAAACATTCAGTACTTC
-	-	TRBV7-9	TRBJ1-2	CASSLEERGYTF	TGTGCCAGCAGCTTAGAGGAAAGGGGCTACACCTTC
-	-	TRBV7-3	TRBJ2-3	CASSLTGSPPDTQYF	TGTGCCAGCAGCTTAACTGGTAGCCCACCAGATACGCAGTATTTT
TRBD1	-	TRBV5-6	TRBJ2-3	CATGTAFVTQYF	TGTGCCACCGGGACAGCCTTTGTTACGCAGTATTTT
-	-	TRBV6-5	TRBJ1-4	CASSTRDGRNEKLFF	TGTGCCAGCAGTACAAGGGACGGACGTAATGAAAAACTGTTTTTT
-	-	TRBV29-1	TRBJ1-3	CSVKTSSGNTIYF	TGCAGCGTTAAAACGAGCTCTGGAAACACCATATATTTT
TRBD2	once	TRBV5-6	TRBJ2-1	CASSLVRLAGNEQFF	TGTGCCAGCAGCTTGGTTCGACTAGCGGGAAATGAGCAGTTCTTC
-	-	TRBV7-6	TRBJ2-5	CASSSNRGSQETQYF	TGTGCCAGCAGCTCTAACCGGGGCTCCCAAGAGACCCAGTACTTC
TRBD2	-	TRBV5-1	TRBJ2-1	CASSLTSGRALSYNEQFF	TGCGCCAGCAGCCTAACTAGCGGGAGGGCCCTCTCCTACAATGAGCAGTTCTTC
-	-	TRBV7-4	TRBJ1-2	CASSYGTARKTYGYTF	TGTGCCAGCAGCTACGGCACAGCTCGAAAGACCTATGGCTACACCTTC
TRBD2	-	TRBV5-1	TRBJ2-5	CASSLLAGAKGQETQYF	TGCGCCAGCAGCCTGCTAGCGGGAGCCAAGGGGCAAGAGACCCAGTACTTC